Listed below are T cell receptor beta chains from one sample, sequenced in a study of T cell changes during pregnancy in multiple sclerosis. Libraries were prepared by immunoSEQ multiplex PCR; TCRdb keeps only in-frame clonotypes and omits some of them. The sample lists 69,000 or so clones, 91% occurring once. The input for sequencing was CD4+ T cells from peripheral blood mononuclear cells, taken in the third trimester of pregnancy. The receptors were sampled from a female donor in good health, enrolled as a control in a pregnancy study. The CDR3 runs from the conserved cysteine through the conserved F or W. D genes are given only for firm matches. The size field is filled for only some rows; it gives once, few, many or a size class.

abundance,j_gene,v_gene,d_gene,CDR3nt,CDR3aa
.,TRBJ2-2,TRBV19,TRBD2,TGTGCCAGTAGTACCTGGACTAGCGGGAACACCGGGGAGCTGTTTTTT,CASSTWTSGNTGELFF
.,TRBJ2-3,TRBV29-1,.,TGCAGCGTGATAGACGGGGTTACGGATACGCAGTATTTT,CSVIDGVTDTQYF
.,TRBJ2-5,TRBV6-5,.,TGTGCCAGCAGGGCAGGGGGGTACCAAGAGACCCAGTACTTC,CASRAGGYQETQYF
.,TRBJ1-4,TRBV30,.,TGTGCCTGGACGTTGGGGGGTACAGTAGAAAAACTGTTTTTT,CAWTLGGTVEKLFF
.,TRBJ2-1,TRBV15,TRBD2,TGTGCCACCAGTCTCGGGGGGGGATACAATGAGCAGTTCTTC,CATSLGGGYNEQFF
.,TRBJ2-3,TRBV6-6,.,TGTGCCAGCAGTCCGGACGGAGGTACGCAGTATTTT,CASSPDGGTQYF
.,TRBJ2-1,TRBV30,TRBD2,TGTGCCTGGAGTGTAAGACTAGCGGGGGGGCCAGGTGAGCAGTTCTTC,CAWSVRLAGGPGEQFF
.,TRBJ2-7,TRBV6-6,TRBD1,TGTGCCAGCACTATGAACCGGGACAGGGGGTACGAGCAGTACTTC,CASTMNRDRGYEQYF
.,TRBJ1-5,TRBV19,.,TGTGCCAGTAGTATCGTGGGCAGGGGATCGGACAATCAGCCCCAGCATTTT,CASSIVGRGSDNQPQHF
.,TRBJ1-4,TRBV15,.,TGTGCCACCAGCAGAGACCTAAATGAAAAACTGTTTTTT,CATSRDLNEKLFF
.,TRBJ2-7,TRBV4-2,TRBD2,TGTGCCAGCAGCCCCGGAGCGACTAGCGGTGAGCAGTACTTC,CASSPGATSGEQYF
.,TRBJ2-5,TRBV30,TRBD1,TGTGCCTGGAGTACACAGGGGGCCTCGGAGACCCAGTACTTC,CAWSTQGASETQYF
.,TRBJ1-5,TRBV18,.,TGTGCCAGCTCACCCAATGAGAATCAGCCCCAGCATTTT,CASSPNENQPQHF
.,TRBJ1-1,TRBV30,.,TGTGCCTGGAGACCCCTTGGCGAGTCAGGGAACACTGAAGCTTTCTTT,CAWRPLGESGNTEAFF
.,TRBJ1-4,TRBV27,.,TGTGCCAGCACAAATCAGGGTGCAACTAATGAAAAACTGTTTTTT,CASTNQGATNEKLFF
.,TRBJ1-1,TRBV7-7,.,TGTGCTAGCAGCTTAGGTATGAACACTGAAGCTTTCTTT,CASSLGMNTEAFF
.,TRBJ2-5,TRBV9,TRBD2,TGTGCCAGCAGCAGCAGACTAGCGGGGGGTTACCAAGAGACCCAGTACTTC,CASSSRLAGGYQETQYF
.,TRBJ2-3,TRBV7-9,TRBD2,TGTGCCAGCAGTTCAGCGGGGGGATCCGCAGATACGCAGTATTTT,CASSSAGGSADTQYF
.,TRBJ2-3,TRBV5-1,.,TGCGCCAGCAGCTTATTTGGGACTTCCACAGATACGCAGTATTTT,CASSLFGTSTDTQYF
.,TRBJ2-3,TRBV19,.,TGTGCCAGTACTGTGCGGGGACTCGGCACAGATACGCAGTATTTT,CASTVRGLGTDTQYF
.,TRBJ2-1,TRBV15,TRBD2,TGTGCCACCAGCAGAGCGGGCGGGGGTGAATACAATGAGCAGTTCTTC,CATSRAGGGEYNEQFF
.,TRBJ1-2,TRBV5-1,TRBD1,TGCGCCAGCAGCACAGCCGGGACAGGGAATTCTAACTATGGCTACACCTTC,CASSTAGTGNSNYGYTF
.,TRBJ1-5,TRBV27,.,TGTGCCAGCAGAGGAAGTGGGACTGCTACCAATCAGCCCCAGCATTTT,CASRGSGTATNQPQHF
once,TRBJ1-2,TRBV6-5,.,TGTGCCAGCAGTTACTCAAAATTCAGGCGAGATGGCTACACCTTC,CASSYSKFRRDGYTF
few,TRBJ1-2,TRBV7-9,TRBD1,TGTGCCAGCAGCTTTGACAGGGTTTCTGGCTACACCTTC,CASSFDRVSGYTF
.,TRBJ2-2,TRBV19,TRBD1,TGTGCCAGTAGTCCAAGCCAGGACAGGGTCGGATACACCGGGGAGCTGTTTTTT,CASSPSQDRVGYTGELFF
.,TRBJ2-3,TRBV30,.,TGTGCCTGGGGGACTCACCCCACAGATACGCAGTATTTT,CAWGTHPTDTQYF
few,TRBJ2-4,TRBV4-1,.,TGCGCCAGCAGCGGAGTCGGTTTTTTAGCCAAAAACATTCAGTACTTC,CASSGVGFLAKNIQYF
.,TRBJ1-2,TRBV7-2,.,TGTGCCAGCAGCCGAGCAGGGGCATATGGCTACACCTTC,CASSRAGAYGYTF
.,TRBJ2-7,TRBV18,TRBD2,TGTGCCAGCTCAACTACTAGCGGGGCGACAACCTACGAGCAGTACTTC,CASSTTSGATTYEQYF
.,TRBJ1-5,TRBV19,.,TGTGCCAGTAGTACGAGAGCGGTTTGGGGTCAGTATGGCAATCAGCCCCAGCATTTT,CASSTRAVWGQYGNQPQHF
.,TRBJ1-6,TRBV28,TRBD1,TGTGCCAGCAGTTTGGGACAGGATAATTCACCCCTCCACTTT,CASSLGQDNSPLHF